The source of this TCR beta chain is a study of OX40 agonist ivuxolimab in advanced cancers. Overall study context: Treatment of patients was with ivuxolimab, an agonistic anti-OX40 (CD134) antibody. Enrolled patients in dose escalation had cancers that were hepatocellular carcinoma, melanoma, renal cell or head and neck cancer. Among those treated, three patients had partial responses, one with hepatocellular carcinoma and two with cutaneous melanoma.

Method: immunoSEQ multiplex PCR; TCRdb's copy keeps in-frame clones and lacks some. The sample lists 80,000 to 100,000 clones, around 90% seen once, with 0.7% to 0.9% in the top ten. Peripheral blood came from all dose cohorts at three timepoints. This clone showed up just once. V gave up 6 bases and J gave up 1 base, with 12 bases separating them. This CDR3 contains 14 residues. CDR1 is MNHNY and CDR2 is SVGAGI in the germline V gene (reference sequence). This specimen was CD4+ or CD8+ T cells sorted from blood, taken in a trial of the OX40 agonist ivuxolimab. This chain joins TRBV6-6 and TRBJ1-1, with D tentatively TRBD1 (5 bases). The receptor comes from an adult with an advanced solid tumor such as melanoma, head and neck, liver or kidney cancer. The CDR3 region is CASSRGGGNTEAFF. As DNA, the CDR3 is TGTGCCAGCAGCCGCGGGGGGGGGAACACTGAAGCTTTCTTT.